This passage covers 9 T cell receptor beta chains from one sample sequenced in a study of blood T cell repertoires in COVID-19. The assay was immunoSEQ multiplex PCR, and TCRdb's table has in-frame clones only and misses some. The sample holds 95,000 to 150,000 clones; around 79% are singletons and the top ten take about 2%. The specimen sequenced was peripheral blood. The receptor set was obtained from a man aged 70-80 years with acute or convalescent COVID-19.

The rearrangement uses TRBV5-4 and TRBJ2-2; maybe TRBD1 (6 bases). Germline values: CDR1 SGHNT, CDR2 YYREEE (reference sequence). This CDR3 spans 15 amino acids. Between the trimmed V and J ends, which lost 3 bases and 6 bases, there was a span of 15 bases. This CDR3 reads CASSSGVQGSGELFF. CDR3 bases: TGTGCCAGCAGCTCTGGAGTTCAGGGGTCCGGGGAGCTGTTTTTT.

V usage is TRBV15 and J usage is TRBJ1-4; 7 bases are shared with TRBD1. Germline loops: CDR1 LNHNV, CDR2 YYDKDF (reference sequence). V lost 3 bases to trimming and J lost 8 bases; unmatched junction nucleotides: 9. The CDR3 has 15 residues. CDR3 residues: CATSSARQGREKLFF. Here the CDR3 DNA reads TGTGCCACCAGCAGTGCGAGACAGGGTAGGGAAAAACTGTTTTTT.

This chain links TRBV12-5 with TRBJ2-7, with D perhaps TRBD1 (7 bases). Germline V gene sequence: CDR1 LGHNT, CDR2 FRNRAP. This CDR3 comprises 17 residues. The V and J ends lost 1 base and 3 bases respectively, with 19 bases between them. The CDR3 sequence is CASGLATGAIGGYEQYF. In nucleotides, the CDR3 is TGTGCTAGTGGTTTGGCTACAGGGGCGATCGGGGGCTACGAGCAGTACTTC.

This clone has a single count. The CDR3 DNA follows: TGTGCCATCAGTGAGTCCGGAGTCGGGGGGTACAATGAGCAGTTCTTC. This encodes CAISESGVGGYNEQFF. The V gene is TRBV10-3, the J gene TRBJ2-1; 7 positions agree with TRBD2. Trimming cost V 0 bases and J 4 bases; bases outside gene matches: 6. The CDR3 runs 16 residues. Germline V CDR1 and CDR2: ENHRY, SYGVKD.

This chain uses TRBV21-1 with TRBJ2-5; no DNA check was done on the table's D call, TRBD1. TRBV21-1 is a pseudogene segment. This CDR3 has 18 residues. The CDR3 here is CASSKPGTGVVQEETQYF. The CDR3 DNA reads as TGTGCCAGCAGCAAACCCGGGACAGGGGTAGTTCAGGAGGAGACCCAGTACTTC.

V usage is TRBV5-4 and J usage is TRBJ2-1; the D is unclear. The CDR3 is 13 residues long. Per the germline V gene, CDR1 is SGHNT and CDR2 is YYREEE (reference sequence). The V end was cut by 4 bases, the J end by 4 bases, with 9 bases between. The CDR3 bases are TGTGCCAGCAGCCCGCCCGGTTACAATGAGCAGTTCTTC. Translated, it gives CASSPPGYNEQFF. The variable domain in full, completed from reference TRBV5-4 and TRBJ2-1, reads ETGVTQSPTHLIKTRGQQVTLRCSSQSGHNTVSWYQQALGQGPQFIFQYYREEENGRGNFPPRFSGLQFPNYSSELNVNALELDDSALYLCASSPPGYNEQFFGPGTRLTVL.

The chain has TRBV3-1 (or the pseudogene TRBV3-2) and TRBJ2-7; 8 bases align to TRBD1. CDR3 length: 14 residues. V shed 4 bases and J 6 bases; nucleotides not matched to a gene: 8. The germline V gene encodes CDR1 LGHDT and CDR2 YNNKEL (reference sequence). CDR3 in DNA: TGTGCCAGCAGCCGAAGACAGGGGCAAGGCGAGCAGTACTTC. This sequence encodes CASSRRQGQGEQYF.

This chain connects TRBV5-1 to TRBJ1-2; 7 nucleotides line up with TRBD1. CDR1 and CDR2 (germline): SGHRS, YFSETQ. This CDR3 is built from 20 residues. J was trimmed by 2 bases and V by 2 bases; bases with no gene match: 21. The CDR3 DNA follows: TGCGCCAGCAGCTTATTTTCTGGAATGGGGACAGTTCGGAAGAACTATGGCTACACCTTC. This codes for CASSLFSGMGTVRKNYGYTF.

V is TRBV7-2 and J is TRBJ2-1; TRBD2 agrees at 11 bases. Germline V gene sequence: CDR1 SGHTA, CDR2 FQGNSA. Losses at the gene ends were 3 bases for V and 0 bases for J; bases not matched to a gene: 10. This CDR3 is 19 amino acids long. CDR3 DNA: TGTGCCAGCAGCTTGCAAACTAGCGGGGGTCTCAGCTCCTACAATGAGCAGTTCTTC. Its translation: CASSLQTSGGLSSYNEQFF.